Each of the 4 T cell receptor beta chains below was sequenced from the same sample in a study of regulatory T cells in long-lasting Graves disease. Time point denoted: newly diagnosed GD, antithyroid drugs for less than 3 months. Generation of the TCR library employed RNA extracted from PBMCs. Building of the TCR beta libraries involved iRepertoire HTBI primers and Arm-PCR of CDR3 regions. TCRdb passed the multiplex PCR reads through MiXCR, listing each CDR3 protein once. The sample includes a few hundred thousand distinct CDR3 sequences, about 15% seen only once; the top ten take approximately 15%. This sample was also put to use in a study of T cells in Graves' hyperthyroidism and ophthalmopathy.

Sequenced here: peripheral blood mononuclear cells (PBMCs), sampled at new diagnosis, from a patient treated with antithyroid drugs. The receptors shown here come from a woman aged 50 to 60 with Graves disease.

This clonotype was detected many times. The gene calls are TRBV27 and TRBJ2-7, with 7 nucleotides matching TRBD1. This CDR3 is 14 amino acids long. CDR1 and CDR2 (germline): MNHEY, SMNVEV (reference sequence). The trim removed 4 bases at V and 1 base at J, leaving 4 bases unmatched. CDR3 nucleotides: TGTGCCAGCAGTTGGGCAGGGGGATCCTACGAGCAGTACTTC. Its translation is CASSWAGGSYEQYF.

The sample holds many counts of this clonotype. V usage is TRBV12-5 and J usage is TRBJ2-5; TRBD2 matches at 8 bases. V lost 6 bases and J lost 1; bases outside the gene matches: 7. CDR1 LGHNT and CDR2 FRNRAP come from the germline V gene. CDR3 size: 15 residues. The CDR3 DNA reads as TGTGCTAGTGGACGAGATAGCGGGGCCCAAGAGACCCAGTACTTC. As protein: CASGRDSGAQETQYF. Full variable domain (remainder filled in from reference TRBV12-5 and TRBJ2-5): DARVTQTPRHKVTEMGQEVTMRCQPILGHNTVFWYRQTMMQGLELLAYFRNRAPLDDSGMPKDRFSAEMPDATLATLKIQPSEPRDSAVYFCASGRDSGAQETQYFGPGTRLLVL.

This clonotype was seen many times. The rearrangement links TRBV7-2 to TRBJ1-2; the D is unclear. CDR3 length: 15 amino acids. The V gene's germline CDR1 is SGHTA and CDR2 FQGNSA. Trimming removed 6 bases from V and 4 bases from J, with 18 bases in between. CDR3 amino acids: CASSFPKEPFYGYTF. CDR3 DNA: TGTGCCAGCAGTTTCCCCAAGGAACCCTTCTATGGCTACACCTTC.

The V call is TRBV27, the J call TRBJ2-3; 11 bases map to TRBD2. The J call may not be correct, given that the DNA end is closer to TRBJ2-1. CDR1 and CDR2 (germline): MNHEY, SMNVEV (reference sequence). The CDR3 consists of 15 residues. CDR3 sequence reads: CASSAGTSGSYEQFF. CDR3 in DNA: TGTGCCAGCAGTGCCGGGACTAGCGGCTCCTACGAGCAGTTCTTC.